This TCR beta chain originates from a study of blood T cells in healthy people across ages. Study-wide results and caveats: Older age went with lower TCR beta diversity per million T cells, in a roughly linear way.

It was with a sample-barcoded 5' primer and a J-beta primer mix that a second PCR of roughly 7 to 12 cycles was run. The study obtained at least 3 million CDR3-containing paired-end reads from every sample. TCRdb re-derived calls from the 5' RACE reads in MiXCR, one entry per CDR3 protein. This table holds about 640,000 distinct CDR3 sequences, around 41% found once. On this clonotype itself: The target antigen is unknown.

The sample consisted of blood. The clonotype originates from an elderly man in good health.

CDR3 sequence (DNA): TGTGCCAGCAGCCCTACAAGGCCTATTGAGGATTCACCCCTCCACTTT. Its protein product is CASSPTRPIEDSPLHF. The chain recombines TRBV11-3 with TRBJ1-6; D is unresolved. The germline CDR1 and CDR2 sequences are SGHNT and YENEEA. This CDR3 is 16 amino acids long. The ends were cut back, 5 bases at V and 8 bases at J, with 19 bases in the middle.